The 18 T cell receptor beta chains listed next were all sequenced from one sample in a study of OX40 agonist ivuxolimab in advanced cancers. Profiling relied on immunoSEQ multiplex PCR, and the TCRdb table lists in-frame clones only, not all of them. The sample holds 66,000 or so clones, approximately 81% seen once. Sequencing used CD4+ or CD8+ T cells sorted from blood, obtained in a trial of the OX40 agonist ivuxolimab. All receptors come from an adult with an advanced solid tumor such as melanoma, head and neck, liver or kidney cancer.

This chain uses TRBV9 with TRBJ2-2; TRBD1 is a possible D gene (5 bases). Germline V gene lookup returns CDR1 SGDLS and CDR2 YYNGEE. The CDR3 totals 16 residues. Deletions cut 4 bases from V and 1 base from J, with 14 bases between. DNA for the CDR3: TGTGCCAGCAGCCCTTGGACATCGCAGAACACCGGGGAGCTGTTTTTT. This sequence encodes CASSPWTSQNTGELFF.

The V and J genes are TRBV9 and TRBJ2-1; 12 nucleotides match TRBD2. The CDR3 contains 20 residues. Germline V gene data show CDR1 as SGDLS and CDR2 as YYNGEE. V lost 0 bases to trimming and J lost 0 bases; unmatched junction nucleotides: 10. The CDR3 DNA follows: TGTGCCAGCAGCGTAGGGAGACTAGCGGGAGCCCAAAGCTCCTACAATGAGCAGTTCTTC. Protein: CASSVGRLAGAQSSYNEQFF.

The chain combines TRBV2 with TRBJ2-7; 7 bases are shared with TRBD1. Germline V gene lookup returns CDR1 SNHLY and CDR2 FYNNEI. This CDR3 spans 13 amino acids. Trimming cost V 3 bases and J 6 bases; bases outside gene matches: 5. The CDR3 protein is CASSDRYRGEQYF. In nucleotides, the CDR3 is TGTGCCAGCAGTGATCGATACAGGGGCGAGCAGTACTTC.

V is TRBV5-1 and J is TRBJ1-2; the D is unclear. Trimming left V 0 bases short and J 7 bases short, with 10 bases between. The CDR3 has 13 amino acids. Germline-derived CDR1 and CDR2 are SGHRS and YFSETQ. CDR3 protein: CASSLAAAAGYTF. The CDR3 DNA follows: TGCGCCAGCAGCTTGGCGGCAGCCGCTGGCTACACCTTC.

This clone has only one observation. The V and J genes are TRBV6-5 and TRBJ2-7, with 7 bases that match TRBD2. J was trimmed by 5 bases and V by 2 bases; bases with no gene match: 9. The CDR3 loop spans 15 amino acids. In germline, CDR1 is MNHEY, CDR2 SVGAGI. The DNA of the CDR3 is TGTGCCAGCAGTTACCTCGGGGGGTCCGGCCACGAGCAGTACTTC. This encodes CASSYLGGSGHEQYF.

The chain links TRBV6-5 to TRBJ1-6; 9 bases agree with TRBD1. The germline CDR1 and CDR2 sequences are MNHEY and SVGAGI. J lost 6 bases, V lost 6 bases, and 6 bases had no gene match. The CDR3 contains 15 residues. Here the CDR3 reads CASRGGQGINSPLHF. The CDR3 nucleotides read TGTGCCAGCAGGGGGGGACAGGGAATTAATTCACCCCTCCACTTT.

Written as DNA, the CDR3 is TGTGCCAGTAGATCAGGGGCAGATACGCAGTATTTT. Its protein product is CASRSGADTQYF. The chain recombines TRBV19 with TRBJ2-3, with a possible D match to TRBD1 (6 bases). The CDR3 sequence is 12 residues long. The V gene's germline CDR1 is LNHDA and CDR2 SQIVND (reference sequence). V lost 6 bases, J lost 4 bases, and 8 bases lay in between. The variable domain in full, with the rest retrieved from reference TRBV19 and TRBJ2-3, is DGGITQSPKYLFRKEGQNVTLSCEQNLNHDAMYWYRQDPGQGLRLIYYSQIVNDFQKGDIAEGYSVSREKKESFPLTVTSAQKNPTAFYLCASRSGADTQYFGPGTRLTVL.

This chain joins TRBV5-1 and TRBJ2-3; D unclear. Trimming removed 3 bases from V and 2 bases from J, with 16 bases in between. There are 16 residues in the CDR3. CDR1 and CDR2 (germline): SGHRS, YFSETQ. The CDR3 spells CASSYRLSGVTDTQYF. CDR3 coding DNA: TGCGCCAGCAGCTACCGCCTTAGTGGGGTCACAGATACGCAGTATTTT. The whole variable domain, remainder taken from reference TRBV5-1 and TRBJ2-3, is KAGVTQTPRYLIKTRGQQVTLSCSPISGHRSVSWYQQTPGQGLQFLFEYFSETQRNKGNFPGRFSGRQFSNSRSEMNVSTLELGDSALYLCASSYRLSGVTDTQYFGPGTRLTVL.

The chain couples TRBV5-1 to TRBJ1-3; D is uncertain. V was pared by 0 bases and J by 1 base, with 11 bases between. There are 16 residues in the CDR3. Germline assignment: CDR1 SGHRS and CDR2 YFSETQ. The CDR3 DNA reads as TGCGCCAGCAGCTTGGCAGGACTGCAATCTGGAAACACCATATATTTT. This translates into CASSLAGLQSGNTIYF.

J is TRBJ1-1 and V is TRBV27; D is possibly TRBD1 (5 bases). Looked up from germline, CDR1 is MNHEY and CDR2 is SMNVEV (reference sequence). Trimming stripped 7 bases from V and 4 bases from J, with 13 bases between. The CDR3 length is 13 residues. In DNA form, the CDR3 reads TGTGCCAGCACCCCGGGGAGGGGCACTGAAGCTTTCTTT. This translates into CASTPGRGTEAFF.

This chain links TRBV28 with TRBJ1-5; tentatively, D is TRBD1 (6 bases). CDR3 length equals 13 residues. Per germline, CDR1 MDHEN and CDR2 SYDVKM. The ends were cut back, 7 bases at V and 7 bases at J, with 14 bases in the middle. The DNA for the CDR3 is TGTGCCAGCACCCTACAGGGTCGACAGCCCCAGCATTTT. Translated: CASTLQGRQPQHF.

This rearrangement joins TRBV30 to TRBJ1-6; D call uncertain. V was trimmed by 0 bases and J by 0 bases, leaving 3 bases between them. The CDR3 contains 14 residues. Looked up from germline, CDR1 is GTSNPN and CDR2 is SVGIG (reference sequence). The CDR3 protein is CAWSVSSYNSPLHF. The CDR3 region has the DNA TGTGCCTGGAGTGTCAGCTCCTATAATTCACCCCTCCACTTT.

The genes are TRBV7-9 and TRBJ1-2; TRBD1 might be the D (5 bases). V dropped 7 bases and J dropped 2 bases, with 14 bases sitting between them. Germline-derived CDR1 and CDR2 are SEHNR and FQNEAQ (reference sequence). The CDR3 spans 14 residues. CDR3 amino acids: CASNLQGSNYGYTF. Written as DNA, the CDR3 is TGTGCCAGCAACCTTCAGGGCAGCAACTATGGCTACACCTTC.

V and J are TRBV28 and TRBJ1-4, with D uncertain. This CDR3 is 12 amino acids long. Germline loops: CDR1 MDHEN, CDR2 SYDVKM. V gave up 4 bases and J gave up 7 bases, with 7 bases separating them. The CDR3 region is CASSSPLEKLFF. Here the CDR3 DNA reads TGTGCCAGCAGTTCGCCACTTGAAAAACTGTTTTTT.

This clone is a singleton in its sample. The chain has TRBV10-3 and TRBJ2-2; TRBD1 agrees at 7 bases. Germline V gene data show CDR1 as ENHRY and CDR2 as SYGVKD. With 9 bases clipped from V and 5 bases from J, the junction kept 3 bases outside the gene matches. CDR3 length: 12 amino acids. The CDR3 loop reads CAITRGTGELFF. DNA of the CDR3: TGTGCCATTACCAGGGGGACCGGGGAGCTGTTTTTT.

This chain connects TRBV29-1 to TRBJ1-5; 7 nucleotides align to TRBD1. CDR1 SQVTM and CDR2 ANQGSEA come from the germline V gene. This CDR3 is 11 amino acids long. With V trimmed by 5 bases and J by 6 bases, 1 base remained unmatched. The CDR3 region has the DNA TGCAGCGTTAACAGGGGTCAGCCCCAGCATTTT. Encoded protein: CSVNRGQPQHF.

The genes are TRBV6-5 and TRBJ1-1, with D unresolved. CDR3 length: 11 amino acids. Germline assignment: CDR1 MNHEY and CDR2 SVGAGI. The ends were cut back, 7 bases at V and 2 bases at J, with 5 bases in the middle. The CDR3 coding sequence is TGTGCCAGCACCCAAAACACTGAAGCTTTCTTT. Amino acid sequence: CASTQNTEAFF.

The rearrangement links TRBV7-9 to TRBJ2-2, with 10 bases matching TRBD1. J was trimmed by 5 bases and V by 5 bases; bases with no gene match: 8. The CDR3 totals 16 residues. Per germline, CDR1 SEHNR and CDR2 FQNEAQ (reference sequence). The CDR3 loop is CASSKSGTGVTGELFF. In DNA, the CDR3 is TGTGCCAGCAGCAAAAGCGGGACAGGGGTTACCGGGGAGCTGTTTTTT.